The 17 T cell receptor beta chains presented below share a single source sample, sequenced in a study of human T cells and chemical hapten exposure. MiXCR was run by TCRdb on the RACE reads, yielding one entry per CDR3 protein. The sample holds more than 300,000 distinct CDR3 sequences, 4.5% to 5.5% seen once. This sample's time point: pre-sensitization, week 0. Treatment indicated: therapeutic diphenylcyclopropenone sensitization with weekly scalp DPC. The sample here was whole blood, taken in connection with sensitization to the hapten diphenylcyclopropenone (DPC). The source is a woman between 18 and 30 years old with alopecia areata. Some clones in this sample may be carry-over from other donors' samples.

The genes are TRBV6-2 or TRBV6-3 and TRBJ1-5, with D tentatively TRBD1 (5 bases). The CDR3 is 13 amino acids. The V end was cut by 4 bases, the J end by 7 bases, with 11 bases between. The germline V gene encodes CDR1 MNHEY and CDR2 SVGEGT. CDR3 sequence (DNA): TGTGCCAGCAGTTTGACAGCTCAACAGCCCCAGCATTTT. Protein product: CASSLTAQQPQHF.

The chain couples TRBV2 to TRBJ1-1, with a possible D match to TRBD1 (5 bases). This CDR3 region has 14 residues. Trimming removed 6 bases from V and 0 bases from J, with 11 bases in between. Germline CDR1 is SNHLY and CDR2 is FYNNEI. For the CDR3, the DNA is TGTGCCAGCAGGGATCTGGGGCTGAACACTGAAGCTTTCTTT. Translation gives CASRDLGLNTEAFF. Looking up the rest from reference TRBV2 and TRBJ1-1 gives the full variable domain: EPEVTQTPSHQVTQMGQEVILRCVPISNHLYFYWYRQILGQKVEFLVSFYNNEISEKSEIFDDQFSVERPDGSNFTLKIRSTKLEDSAMYFCASRDLGLNTEAFFGQGTRLTVV.

This clonotype was picked up many times. V gene TRBV14 combines with J gene TRBJ1-2; no reliable D call. V was trimmed by 8 bases and J by 5 bases, leaving 15 bases between them. Germline assignment: CDR1 SGHDN and CDR2 FVKESK. This CDR3 contains 13 residues. The CDR3 coding sequence is TGTGCCAGCGCCGGAGACACCACGTATGGCTACACCTTC. Protein sequence: CASAGDTTYGYTF.

This clonotype was recorded a few times. The chain combines TRBV7-8 with TRBJ1-5; no clear D gene. The length of the CDR3 is 12 residues. Looked up from germline, CDR1 is SGHVS and CDR2 is FQNEAQ. V dropped 0 bases and J dropped 10 bases, with 7 bases sitting between them. CDR3: CASSLAGSPQHF. CDR3 in DNA: TGTGCCAGCAGCTTAGCCGGTAGTCCCCAGCATTTT.

This clonotype was observed a handful of times. V gene TRBV7-2 combines with J gene TRBJ2-5; 12 bases match TRBD2. V was clipped by 2 bases and J by 5 bases; unmatched bases: 6. This CDR3 has 16 residues. Germline CDR1 SGHTA, CDR2 FQGNSA. The CDR3 bases are TGTGCCAGCAGCTTACCTTCAGGACTAGCGGGGGAGACCCAGTACTTC. It translates to CASSLPSGLAGETQYF. The full variable domain, rest sourced from reference TRBV7-2 and TRBJ2-5, is GAGVSQSPSNKVTEKGKDVELRCDPISGHTALYWYRQSLGQGLEFLIYFQGNSAPDKSGLPSDRFSAERTGGSVSTLTIQRTQQEDSAVYLCASSLPSGLAGETQYFGPGTRLLVL.

The V call is TRBV20-1, the J call TRBJ1-1; D gene ambiguous. The CDR3 extends over 13 amino acids. V was clipped by 7 bases and J by 5 bases, with 17 bases between them. The germline V gene encodes CDR1 DFQATT and CDR2 SNEGSKA (reference sequence). CDR3 protein: CSVSGPLRTEAFF. The CDR3 bases are TGCAGTGTATCAGGCCCTCTGCGGACTGAAGCTTTCTTT.

This clonotype came up a few times. The V and J genes are TRBV28 and TRBJ1-5; 10 bases are a match to TRBD1. CDR1 MDHEN and CDR2 SYDVKM come from the germline V gene. This CDR3 has 15 amino acids. The trim removed 6 bases at V and 3 bases at J, leaving 5 bases unmatched. DNA of the CDR3: TGTGCCAGCAGCATCGACAGGGGGCTCAATCAGCCCCAGCATTTT. It specifies CASSIDRGLNQPQHF.

V gene TRBV6-5 combines with J gene TRBJ1-3; D possibly corresponds to TRBD1 (5 bases). The CDR3 is 15 residues long. V lost 0 bases to trimming and J lost 4 bases, with 10 bases between them. Germline CDR1 MNHEY, CDR2 SVGAGI. The CDR3 region is CASSYSAGNGNTIYF. CDR3 sequence (DNA): TGTGCCAGCAGTTACTCGGCAGGGAACGGAAACACCATATATTTT.

This clonotype appeared many times. The chain employs TRBV12-3 or TRBV12-4 and TRBJ1-2; TRBD1 aligns across 7 bases. J was trimmed by 5 bases and V by 5 bases; bases with no gene match: 11. The CDR3 covers 15 residues. CDR3 bases: TGTGCCAGCAGTAACAGGGACAGTTCCCCTTATGGCTACACCTTC. Translating gives CASSNRDSSPYGYTF.

This clonotype showed up just a few times. The chain couples TRBV6-6 to TRBJ1-2; TRBD1 agrees at 8 bases. Germline CDR1 MNHNY, CDR2 SVGAGI (reference sequence). V trimming: 7 bases; J trimming: 4 bases; junction bases outside the gene matches: 5. The CDR3 loop spans 13 amino acids. The CDR3 DNA reads TGTGCCAGCATCGCAGGGGGCGGCTATGGCTACACCTTC. This translates into CASIAGGGYGYTF.

V and J are TRBV6-5 and TRBJ2-3; no firm D call. This CDR3 comprises 16 residues. The germline V and J ends were trimmed by 5 bases and 0 bases, with 15 bases remaining between them. Germline V gene sequence: CDR1 MNHEY, CDR2 SVGAGI. The CDR3 sequence: CASSPAGPYSTDTQYF. CDR3 sequence (DNA): TGTGCCAGCAGTCCCGCTGGCCCTTATAGCACAGATACGCAGTATTTT.

This clonotype was detected a few times. J is TRBJ2-1 and V is TRBV4-3, with 11 bases that match TRBD2. With V trimmed by 0 bases and J by 4 bases, 5 bases remained unmatched. The CDR3 spans 17 residues. CDR1 is LGHNA and CDR2 is YSLEER in the germline V gene. DNA for the CDR3: TGCGCCAGCAGCCAAGAGACTAGCGGGGTTCTTTACAATGAGCAGTTCTTC. This gives the protein CASSQETSGVLYNEQFF.

V is TRBV6-6 and J is TRBJ1-2; perhaps TRBD1 as D (6 bases). With 6 bases removed from V and 5 bases from J, the gap between germline ends came to 10 bases. Germline CDR1 is MNHNY and CDR2 is SVGAGI (reference sequence). The CDR3 is made up of 12 amino acids. The DNA for the CDR3 is TGTGCCAGCAGGGAGGACAGTTATGGCTACACCTTC. Encoded protein: CASREDSYGYTF.

This clonotype has at least ten counts. Here the CDR3 DNA reads TGCGCCAGCAGCTTGATGAATGAGCAGTTCTTC. Protein sequence: CASSLMNEQFF. The V and J genes are TRBV5-1 and TRBJ2-1; no definite D call. Germline-derived CDR1 and CDR2 are SGHRS and YFSETQ. Trimming left V 1 base short and J 7 bases short, with 3 bases between. The CDR3 extends over 11 amino acids.

The chain employs TRBV29-1 and TRBJ2-1, with a tentative D call TRBD2 (5 bases). The CDR3 contains 15 residues. The V gene's germline CDR1 is SQVTM and CDR2 ANQGSEA. The V end was cut by 7 bases, the J end by 0 bases, with 16 bases between. CDR3 protein: CSARGGQSSYNEQFF. Written as DNA, the CDR3 is TGCAGCGCCCGAGGCGGGCAGAGCTCCTACAATGAGCAGTTCTTC.

This clonotype has at least ten counts. The V gene is TRBV6-6, the J gene TRBJ2-6; TRBD1 agrees at 11 bases. In germline, CDR1 is MNHNY, CDR2 SVGAGI (reference sequence). V dropped 6 bases and J dropped 1; count of bases not matched to a gene: 5. CDR3 length equals 17 residues. As DNA, the CDR3 is TGTGCCAGCAGGAAGGACAGGGGGCGTTCTGGGGCCAACGTCCTGACTTTC. This sequence encodes CASRKDRGRSGANVLTF.

Many counts were recorded for this clonotype. The chain combines TRBV4-2 with TRBJ2-7, with D possibly TRBD1 on 5 matching bases. The V gene's germline CDR1 is LGHNA and CDR2 YNFKEQ. V was cut by 1 base and J by 3 bases, with 10 bases left in between. The CDR3 is 14 amino acids. CDR3 bases: TGTGCCAGCAGCCAAGGGCAGGGAATCTACGAGCAGTACTTC. Protein product: CASSQGQGIYEQYF.